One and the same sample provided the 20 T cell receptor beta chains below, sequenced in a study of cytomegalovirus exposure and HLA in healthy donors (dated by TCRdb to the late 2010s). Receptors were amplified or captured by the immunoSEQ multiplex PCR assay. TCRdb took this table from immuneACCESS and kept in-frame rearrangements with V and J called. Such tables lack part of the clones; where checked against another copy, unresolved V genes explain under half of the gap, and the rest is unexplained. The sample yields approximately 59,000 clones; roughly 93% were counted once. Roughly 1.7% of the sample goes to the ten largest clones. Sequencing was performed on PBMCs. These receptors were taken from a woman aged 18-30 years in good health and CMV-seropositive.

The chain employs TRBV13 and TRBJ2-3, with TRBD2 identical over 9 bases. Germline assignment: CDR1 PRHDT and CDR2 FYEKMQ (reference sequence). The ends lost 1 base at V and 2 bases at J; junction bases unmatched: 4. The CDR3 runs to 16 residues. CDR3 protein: CASSLALAGVTDTQYF. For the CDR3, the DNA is TGTGCCAGCAGCTTAGCATTAGCGGGGGTCACAGATACGCAGTATTTT.

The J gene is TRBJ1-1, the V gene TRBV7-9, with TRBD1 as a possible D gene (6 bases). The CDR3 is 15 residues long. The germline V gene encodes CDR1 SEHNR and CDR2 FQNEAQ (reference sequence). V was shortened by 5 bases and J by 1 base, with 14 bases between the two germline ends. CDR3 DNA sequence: TGTGCCAGCAGCGACAGGACAGCAGGGAACACTGAAGCTTTCTTT. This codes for CASSDRTAGNTEAFF. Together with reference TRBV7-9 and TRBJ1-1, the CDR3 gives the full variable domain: DTGVSQNPRHKITKRGQNVTFRCDPISEHNRLYWYRQTLGQGPEFLTYFQNEAQLEKSRLLSDRFSAERPKGSFSTLEIQRTEQGDSAMYLCASSDRTAGNTEAFFGQGTRLTVV.

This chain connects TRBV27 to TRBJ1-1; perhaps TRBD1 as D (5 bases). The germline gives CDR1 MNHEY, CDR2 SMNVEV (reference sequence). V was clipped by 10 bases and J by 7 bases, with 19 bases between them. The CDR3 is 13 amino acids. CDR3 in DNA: TGTGCCACCTCCTATCGGGGGGAAGGTGAAGCTTTCTTT. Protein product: CATSYRGEGEAFF.

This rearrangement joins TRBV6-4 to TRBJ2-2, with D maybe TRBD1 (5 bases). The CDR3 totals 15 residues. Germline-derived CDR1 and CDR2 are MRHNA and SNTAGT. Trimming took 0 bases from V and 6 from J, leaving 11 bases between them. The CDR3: CASSDSRLGPGELFF. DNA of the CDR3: TGTGCCAGCAGTGACTCGAGGCTGGGGCCCGGGGAGCTGTTTTTT.

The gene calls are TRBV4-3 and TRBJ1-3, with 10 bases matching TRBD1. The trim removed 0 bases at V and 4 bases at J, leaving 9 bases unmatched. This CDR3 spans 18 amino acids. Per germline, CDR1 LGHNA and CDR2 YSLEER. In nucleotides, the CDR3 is TGCGCCAGCAGCCAAGACCGGGACAGGGGACAATACGGAAACACCATATATTTT. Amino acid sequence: CASSQDRDRGQYGNTIYF.

CDR3 region: CASRQTGTGGTEAFF. The CDR3 nucleotides are TGCGCCAGCAGACAAACCGGGACAGGGGGCACTGAAGCTTTCTTT. The chain carries TRBV5-1 and TRBJ1-1, with 11 bases that match TRBD1. The CDR3 has 15 residues. The V gene's germline CDR1 is SGHRS and CDR2 YFSETQ. V was clipped by 5 bases and J by 4 bases; unmatched bases: 7. Looking up the rest from reference TRBV5-1 and TRBJ1-1 gives the full variable domain: KAGVTQTPRYLIKTRGQQVTLSCSPISGHRSVSWYQQTPGQGLQFLFEYFSETQRNKGNFPGRFSGRQFSNSRSEMNVSTLELGDSALYLCASRQTGTGGTEAFFGQGTRLTVV.

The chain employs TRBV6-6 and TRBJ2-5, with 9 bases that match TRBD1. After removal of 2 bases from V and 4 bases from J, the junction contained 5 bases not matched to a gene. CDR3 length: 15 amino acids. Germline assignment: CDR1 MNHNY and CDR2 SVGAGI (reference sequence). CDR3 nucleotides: TGTGCCAGCAGTTACGGGACAGGGCTCGCAGAGACCCAGTACTTC. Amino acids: CASSYGTGLAETQYF.

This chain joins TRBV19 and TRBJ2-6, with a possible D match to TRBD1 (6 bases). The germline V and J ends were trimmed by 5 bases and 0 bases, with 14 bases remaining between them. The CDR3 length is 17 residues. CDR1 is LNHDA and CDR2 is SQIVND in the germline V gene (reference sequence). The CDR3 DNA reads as TGTGCCAGTAGTCCTTGGGGACAAACCTCTGGGGCCAACGTCCTGACTTTC. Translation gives CASSPWGQTSGANVLTF.

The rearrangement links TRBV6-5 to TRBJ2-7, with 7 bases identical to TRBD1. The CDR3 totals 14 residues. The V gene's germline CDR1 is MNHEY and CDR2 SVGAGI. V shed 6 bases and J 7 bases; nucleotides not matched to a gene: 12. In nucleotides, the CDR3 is TGTGCCAGCAGAACAGACAGGGCTACCTTTGAGCAGTACTTC. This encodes CASRTDRATFEQYF.

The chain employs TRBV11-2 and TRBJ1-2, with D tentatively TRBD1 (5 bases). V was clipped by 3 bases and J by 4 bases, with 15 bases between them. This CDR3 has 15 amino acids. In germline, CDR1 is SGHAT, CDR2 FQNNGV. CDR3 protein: CASSFASGTGYGYTF. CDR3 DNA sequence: TGTGCCAGCAGCTTCGCTTCAGGGACTGGCTATGGCTACACCTTC.

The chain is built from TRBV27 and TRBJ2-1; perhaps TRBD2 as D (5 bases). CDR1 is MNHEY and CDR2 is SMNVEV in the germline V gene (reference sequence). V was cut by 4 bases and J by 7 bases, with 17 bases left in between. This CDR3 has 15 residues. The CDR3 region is CASSYWRVGPNEQFF. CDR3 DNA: TGTGCCAGCAGTTATTGGCGGGTCGGTCCAAATGAGCAGTTCTTC.

CDR3 DNA sequence: TGCGCCAGCAGCCCCGGGACAGGGTCGGGGCAGCCCCAGCATTTT. Translating it yields CASSPGTGSGQPQHF. This chain links TRBV4-3 with TRBJ1-5; 9 nucleotides line up with TRBD1. The junction had 8 bases not matched to a gene; V was cut back by 4 bases and J by 7 bases. Germline assignment: CDR1 LGHNA and CDR2 YSLEER. The CDR3 runs 15 residues.

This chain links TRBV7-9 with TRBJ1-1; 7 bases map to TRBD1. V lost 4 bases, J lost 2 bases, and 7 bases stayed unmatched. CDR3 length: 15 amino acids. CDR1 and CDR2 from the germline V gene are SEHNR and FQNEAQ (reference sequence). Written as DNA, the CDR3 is TGTGCCAGCAGCTCTTTCCGGGACAGCAACACTGAAGCTTTCTTT. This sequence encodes CASSSFRDSNTEAFF.

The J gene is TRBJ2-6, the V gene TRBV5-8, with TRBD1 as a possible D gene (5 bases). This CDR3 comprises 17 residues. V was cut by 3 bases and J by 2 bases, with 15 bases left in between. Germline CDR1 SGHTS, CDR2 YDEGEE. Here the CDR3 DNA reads TGTGCCAGCAGCTCGGCTGGCAGGGCGACTGGGGCCAACGTCCTGACTTTC. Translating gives CASSSAGRATGANVLTF.

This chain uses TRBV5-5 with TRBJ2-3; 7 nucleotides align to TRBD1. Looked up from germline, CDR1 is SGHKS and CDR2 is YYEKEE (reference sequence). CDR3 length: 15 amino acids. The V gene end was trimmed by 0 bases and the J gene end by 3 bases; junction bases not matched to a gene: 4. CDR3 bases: TGTGCCAGCAGCTTGGGGGACAGAATAACAGATACGCAGTATTTT. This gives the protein CASSLGDRITDTQYF.

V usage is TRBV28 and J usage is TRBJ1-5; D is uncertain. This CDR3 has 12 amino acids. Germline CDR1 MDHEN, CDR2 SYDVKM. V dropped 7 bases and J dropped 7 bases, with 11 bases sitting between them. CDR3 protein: CASNPPRQPQHF. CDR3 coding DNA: TGTGCCAGCAACCCCCCTCGGCAGCCCCAGCATTTT.

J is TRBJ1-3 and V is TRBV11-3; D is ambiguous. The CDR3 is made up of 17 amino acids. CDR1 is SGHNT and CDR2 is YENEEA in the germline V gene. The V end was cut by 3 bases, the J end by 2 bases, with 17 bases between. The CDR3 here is CASSLEVARFPGNTIYF. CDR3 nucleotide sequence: TGTGCCAGCAGCTTGGAAGTAGCGCGGTTTCCTGGAAACACCATATATTTT.

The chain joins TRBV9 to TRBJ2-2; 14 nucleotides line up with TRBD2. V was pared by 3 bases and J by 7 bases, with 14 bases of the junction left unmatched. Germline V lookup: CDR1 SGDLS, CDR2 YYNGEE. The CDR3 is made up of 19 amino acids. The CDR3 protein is CASSARVTSGGADGGELFF. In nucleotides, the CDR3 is TGTGCCAGCAGCGCTCGCGTGACTAGCGGGGGGGCCGATGGCGGGGAGCTGTTTTTT.

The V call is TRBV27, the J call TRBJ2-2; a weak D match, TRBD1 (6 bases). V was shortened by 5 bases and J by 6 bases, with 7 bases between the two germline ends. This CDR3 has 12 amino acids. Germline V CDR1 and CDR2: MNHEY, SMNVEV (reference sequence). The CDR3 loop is CASSKGAGELFF. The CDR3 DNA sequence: TGTGCCAGCAGTAAGGGGGCCGGGGAGCTGTTTTTT.

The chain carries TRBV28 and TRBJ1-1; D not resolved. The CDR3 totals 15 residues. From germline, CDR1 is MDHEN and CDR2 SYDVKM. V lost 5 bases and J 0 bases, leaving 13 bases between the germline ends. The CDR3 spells CASSLTLEMNTEAFF. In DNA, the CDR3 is TGTGCCAGCAGTCTGACTCTGGAGATGAACACTGAAGCTTTCTTT.